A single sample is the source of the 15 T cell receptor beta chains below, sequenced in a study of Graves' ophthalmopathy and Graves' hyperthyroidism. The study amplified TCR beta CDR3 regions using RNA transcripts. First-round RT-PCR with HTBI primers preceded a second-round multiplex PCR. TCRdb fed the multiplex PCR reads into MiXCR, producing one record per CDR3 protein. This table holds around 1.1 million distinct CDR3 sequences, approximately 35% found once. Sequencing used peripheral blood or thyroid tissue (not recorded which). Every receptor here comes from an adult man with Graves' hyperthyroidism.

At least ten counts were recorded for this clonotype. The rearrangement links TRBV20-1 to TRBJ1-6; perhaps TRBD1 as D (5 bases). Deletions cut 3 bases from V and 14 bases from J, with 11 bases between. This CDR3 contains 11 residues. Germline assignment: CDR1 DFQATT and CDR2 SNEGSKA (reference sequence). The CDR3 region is CSASKQVSLHF. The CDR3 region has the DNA TGCAGTGCTAGTAAACAGGTGTCCCTCCACTTT.

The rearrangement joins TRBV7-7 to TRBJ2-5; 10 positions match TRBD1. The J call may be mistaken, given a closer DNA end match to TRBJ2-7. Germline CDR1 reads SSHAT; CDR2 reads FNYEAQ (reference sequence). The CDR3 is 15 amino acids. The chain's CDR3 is CASSSPRTGGYEQYF. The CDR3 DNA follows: TGTGCCAGCAGTTCTCCGAGGACAGGGGGCTACGAGCAGTACTTC.

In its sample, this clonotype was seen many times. DNA of the CDR3: TGTGCCAGTATGAAGCGGGCCGAAACCTACGAGCAGTACTTC. Translated: CASMKRAETYEQYF. The chain recombines TRBV2 with TRBJ2-7, with a possible D match to TRBD2 (6 bases). CDR3 size: 14 residues. Between the trimmed V and J ends, which lost 9 bases and 2 bases, there was a span of 17 bases. The V gene's germline CDR1 is SNHLY and CDR2 FYNNEI.

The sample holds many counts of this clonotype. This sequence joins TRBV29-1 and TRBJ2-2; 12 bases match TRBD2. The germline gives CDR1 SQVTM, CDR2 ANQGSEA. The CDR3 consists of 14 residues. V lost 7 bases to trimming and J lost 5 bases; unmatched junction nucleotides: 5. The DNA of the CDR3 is TGCAGCGGGAGACTAGCGGGAGTTACCGGGGAGCTGTTTTTT. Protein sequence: CSGRLAGVTGELFF.

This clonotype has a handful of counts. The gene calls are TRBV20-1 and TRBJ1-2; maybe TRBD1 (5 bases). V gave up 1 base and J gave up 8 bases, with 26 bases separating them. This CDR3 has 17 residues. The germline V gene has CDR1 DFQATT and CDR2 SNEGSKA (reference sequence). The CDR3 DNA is TGCAGTGCTAGAGCAATGGAGGACACCCGCTATAGGGGAGGCTACACCTTC. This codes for CSARAMEDTRYRGGYTF.

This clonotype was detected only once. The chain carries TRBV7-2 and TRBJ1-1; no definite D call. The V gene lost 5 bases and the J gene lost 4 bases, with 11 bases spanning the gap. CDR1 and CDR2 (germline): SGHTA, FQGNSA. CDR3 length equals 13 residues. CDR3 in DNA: TGTGCCAGCAGCCGATTTCCAGGCACTGAAGCTTTCTTT. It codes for CASSRFPGTEAFF.

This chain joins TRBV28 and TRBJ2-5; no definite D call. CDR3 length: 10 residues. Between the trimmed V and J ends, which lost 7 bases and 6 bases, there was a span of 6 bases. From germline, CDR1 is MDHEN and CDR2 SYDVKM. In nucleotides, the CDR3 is TGTGCCAGCAAGAGTCAGACCCAGTACTTC. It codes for CASKSQTQYF.

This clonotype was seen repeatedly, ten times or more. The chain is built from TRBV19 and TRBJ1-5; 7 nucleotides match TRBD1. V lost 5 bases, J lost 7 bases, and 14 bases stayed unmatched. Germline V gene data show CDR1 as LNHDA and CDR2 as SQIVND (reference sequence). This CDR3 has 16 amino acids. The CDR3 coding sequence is TGTGCCAGTAGTGCCCACAGGGGAAGCTCCGGGCAGCCCCAGCATTTT. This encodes CASSAHRGSSGQPQHF.

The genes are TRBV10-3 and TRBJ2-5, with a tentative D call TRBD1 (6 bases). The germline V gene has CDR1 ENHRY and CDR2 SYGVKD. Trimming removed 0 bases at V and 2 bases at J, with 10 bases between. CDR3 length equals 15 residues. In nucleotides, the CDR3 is TGTGCCATCAGTGAGTCGACAGGTTTTCAAGAGACCCAGTACTTC. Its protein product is CAISESTGFQETQYF.

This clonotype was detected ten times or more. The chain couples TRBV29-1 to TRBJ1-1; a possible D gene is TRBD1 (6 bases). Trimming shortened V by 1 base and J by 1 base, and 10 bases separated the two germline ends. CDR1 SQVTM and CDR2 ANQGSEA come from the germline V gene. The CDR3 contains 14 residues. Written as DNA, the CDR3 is TGCAGCGTTGAAGCAAGGGACAAGAACACTGAAGCTTTCTTT. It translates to CSVEARDKNTEAFF.

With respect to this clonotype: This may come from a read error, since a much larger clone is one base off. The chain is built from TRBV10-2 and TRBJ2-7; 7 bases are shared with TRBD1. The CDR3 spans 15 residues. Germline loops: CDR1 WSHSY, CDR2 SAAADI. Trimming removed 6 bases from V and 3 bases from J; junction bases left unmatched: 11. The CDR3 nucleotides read TGCGCCAGCAGCTTAAACTACAGGGGAAGCTACGAGCAGTACTTC. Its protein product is CASSLNYRGSYEQYF.

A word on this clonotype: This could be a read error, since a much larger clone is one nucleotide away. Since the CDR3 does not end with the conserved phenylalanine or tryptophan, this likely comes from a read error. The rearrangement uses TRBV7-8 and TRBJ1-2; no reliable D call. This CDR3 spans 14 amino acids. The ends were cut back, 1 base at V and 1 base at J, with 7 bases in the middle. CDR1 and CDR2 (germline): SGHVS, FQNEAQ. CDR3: CASSLVGFNYGYTL. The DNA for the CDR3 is TGTGCCAGCAGCTTAGTGGGTTTTAACTATGGCTACACCCTC.

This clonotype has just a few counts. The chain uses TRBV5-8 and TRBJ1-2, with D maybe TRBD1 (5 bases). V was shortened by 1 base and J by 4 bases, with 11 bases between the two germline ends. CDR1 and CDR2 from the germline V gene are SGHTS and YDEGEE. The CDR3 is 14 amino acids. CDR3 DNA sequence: TGTGCCAGCAGCTTGTACGGGGGACTCTATGGCTACACCTTC. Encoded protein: CASSLYGGLYGYTF. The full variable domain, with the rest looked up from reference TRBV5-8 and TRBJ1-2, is EAGVTQSPTHLIKTRGQQATLRCSPISGHTSVYWYQQALGLGLQFLLWYDEGEERNRGNFPPRFSGRQFPNYSSELNVNALELEDSALYLCASSLYGGLYGYTFGSGTRLTVV.

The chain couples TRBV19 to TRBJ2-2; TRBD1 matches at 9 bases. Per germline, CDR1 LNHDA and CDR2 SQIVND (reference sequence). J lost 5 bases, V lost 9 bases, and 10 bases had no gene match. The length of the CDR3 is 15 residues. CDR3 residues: CASSQGTGRTGELFF. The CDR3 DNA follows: TGTGCCAGCAGTCAGGGGACAGGGCGGACCGGGGAGCTGTTTTTT.

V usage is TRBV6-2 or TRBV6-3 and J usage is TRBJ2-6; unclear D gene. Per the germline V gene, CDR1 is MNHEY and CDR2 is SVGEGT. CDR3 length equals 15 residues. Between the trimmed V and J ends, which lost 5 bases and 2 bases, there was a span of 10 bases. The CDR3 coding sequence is TGTGCCAGCAGTACACGACCCACTGGGGCCAACGTCCTGACTTTC. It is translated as CASSTRPTGANVLTF.